This is a list of T cell receptor beta chains from one sample in a study of T cell repertoires in cytomegalovirus infection. Antigen specificity for these receptors is unknown. TCRdb reanalysed the reads using MiXCR and keeps one entry per CDR3 protein. The data show some 560,000 distinct CDR3 sequences, with 40% seen just once and 48% held by the top ten. Sample: cultured PBMCs, taken from culture after CMV antigen stimulation. The receptors come from a human donor in good health (CMV status not recorded). Some clones in this sample may be carry-over from other donors' samples. Both conserved end residues are part of each CDR3. Each record gives: clone size, J gene, D gene, V gene, CDR3 DNA, CDR3 protein. The D gene is left open where the match is weak. The listing skips clone size in some rows; elsewhere it reads once, few, many or a size class.

abundance: few; j_gene: TRBJ2-3; d_gene: TRBD2; v_gene: TRBV7-2; CDR3nt: TGTGCCAGCAGCGCACAATTACTAGCGGGAGGACCCACAGATACGCAGTATTTT; CDR3aa: CASSAQLLAGGPTDTQYF
abundance: once; j_gene: TRBJ2-1; d_gene: TRBD2; v_gene: TRBV20-1; CDR3nt: TGCAGTGCTAGTTCCCCGGGGGGAAGGAATGAGCAGTTCTTC; CDR3aa: CSASSPGGRNEQFF
abundance: few; j_gene: TRBJ2-1; d_gene: NA; v_gene: TRBV19; CDR3nt: TGTGCCAGTAGTATCGGGAATGAGCAGTTCTTC; CDR3aa: CASSIGNEQFF
abundance: many; j_gene: TRBJ1-4; d_gene: NA; v_gene: TRBV7-2; CDR3nt: TGTGCCAGCAGCCAAGGAGGGATTAATGAAAAACTGTTTTTT; CDR3aa: CASSQGGINEKLFF
abundance: NA; j_gene: TRBJ1-5; d_gene: TRBD1; v_gene: TRBV19; CDR3nt: TGTGCCAGTAGTCCCAGGGACAGGCCTGGGGGGCAGCCCCAGCATTTT; CDR3aa: CASSPRDRPGGQPQHF
abundance: NA; j_gene: TRBJ1-1; d_gene: NA; v_gene: TRBV6-2/TRBV6-3; CDR3nt: TGTGCCAGCAGTTACTCCTTTAATACCATGAACACTGAAGCTTTCTTT; CDR3aa: CASSYSFNTMNTEAFF
abundance: NA; j_gene: TRBJ2-1; d_gene: TRBD1; v_gene: TRBV29-1; CDR3nt: TGCAGCGTCGCCGGGACAGGGTCCTACAATGAGCAGTTCTTC; CDR3aa: CSVAGTGSYNEQFF
abundance: few; j_gene: TRBJ2-5; d_gene: TRBD1; v_gene: TRBV7-2; CDR3nt: TGTGCCAGCAGCTTATACGGGACAGAGGGACAAGAGACCCAGTACTTC; CDR3aa: CASSLYGTEGQETQYF
abundance: many; j_gene: TRBJ1-2; d_gene: NA; v_gene: TRBV7-2; CDR3nt: TGTGCCAGCAGCTCACAACGGGAGAACTATGGCTACACCTTC; CDR3aa: CASSSQRENYGYTF
abundance: few; j_gene: TRBJ1-1; d_gene: NA; v_gene: TRBV6-2/TRBV6-3; CDR3nt: TGTGCCAGCAGTTACTCGCGTCAGGGCCGAAGAGGGGGCACTGAAGCTTTCTTT; CDR3aa: CASSYSRQGRRGGTEAFF
abundance: NA; j_gene: TRBJ1-6; d_gene: NA; v_gene: TRBV18; CDR3nt: TGTGCCAGCTCACCCCGACAGGACACTAATTCACCCCTCCACTTT; CDR3aa: CASSPRQDTNSPLHF
abundance: many; j_gene: TRBJ2-3; d_gene: NA; v_gene: TRBV7-2; CDR3nt: TGTGCCAGCAGCTTAGGGGTAGCAGATACGCAGTATTTT; CDR3aa: CASSLGVADTQYF
abundance: many; j_gene: TRBJ2-3; d_gene: TRBD2; v_gene: TRBV7-8; CDR3nt: TGTGCCAGCAGCGGCCGGACTAGCGGGGGTCCAGATACGCAGTATTTT; CDR3aa: CASSGRTSGGPDTQYF
abundance: NA; j_gene: TRBJ2-3; d_gene: TRBD2; v_gene: TRBV20-1; CDR3nt: TGCAGTGCTAGAGGACTAGCGGCCACAGATACGCAGTATTTT; CDR3aa: CSARGLAATDTQYF
abundance: few; j_gene: TRBJ1-6; d_gene: NA; v_gene: TRBV4-3; CDR3nt: TGCGCCAGCAGCCAAGACAATAATTCACCCCTCCACTTT; CDR3aa: CASSQDNNSPLHF
abundance: few; j_gene: TRBJ1-3; d_gene: NA; v_gene: TRBV6-2/TRBV6-3; CDR3nt: TGTGCCAGCAGGACGGCCCGTGTTCCTGGAAACACCATATATTTT; CDR3aa: CASRTARVPGNTIYF
abundance: few; j_gene: TRBJ1-2; d_gene: TRBD1; v_gene: TRBV4-3; CDR3nt: TGCGCCAGCGCAACGGGACAGGGGGGAGATGGCTACACCTTC; CDR3aa: CASATGQGGDGYTF
abundance: NA; j_gene: TRBJ1-6; d_gene: NA; v_gene: TRBV28; CDR3nt: TGTGCCAGCAGTTTAACAGGCGATAATTCACCCCTCCACTTT; CDR3aa: CASSLTGDNSPLHF
abundance: many; j_gene: TRBJ2-5; d_gene: TRBD2; v_gene: TRBV7-9; CDR3nt: TGTGCCAGCAGCTACTTCGGGACTAGCGAGGAGACCCAGTACTTC; CDR3aa: CASSYFGTSEETQYF
abundance: NA; j_gene: TRBJ2-7; d_gene: TRBD2; v_gene: TRBV5-1; CDR3nt: TGCGCCAGCAGCCCGGGGAGCGGGGCCTACGAGCAGTACTTC; CDR3aa: CASSPGSGAYEQYF
abundance: NA; j_gene: TRBJ2-1; d_gene: TRBD1; v_gene: TRBV7-9; CDR3nt: TGTGCCAGCAACCCCCGGGACAGAAACAATGAGCAGTTCTTC; CDR3aa: CASNPRDRNNEQFF
abundance: once; j_gene: TRBJ2-1; d_gene: NA; v_gene: TRBV12-3/TRBV12-4; CDR3nt: TGTGCCAGCAGTCCTACCTTAGGTTCGCGAAGGAATGAGCAGTTCTTC; CDR3aa: CASSPTLGSRRNEQFF
abundance: NA; j_gene: TRBJ2-5; d_gene: NA; v_gene: TRBV18; CDR3nt: TGTGCCAGCACTAAGCAGGGACTCCTACAAGAGACCCAGTACTTC; CDR3aa: CASTKQGLLQETQYF
abundance: few; j_gene: TRBJ2-1; d_gene: TRBD1; v_gene: TRBV11-2; CDR3nt: TGTGCCAGCAGCTTAGTCCGGGACAGGGCAGAGCAGTTCTTC; CDR3aa: CASSLVRDRAEQFF
abundance: few; j_gene: TRBJ1-4; d_gene: TRBD1; v_gene: TRBV2; CDR3nt: TGTGCCAGCAGTGCACAGGGGGCCGTTAATGAAAAACTGTTTTTT; CDR3aa: CASSAQGAVNEKLFF
abundance: NA; j_gene: TRBJ2-7; d_gene: TRBD2; v_gene: TRBV7-2; CDR3nt: TGTGCCAGCAGCTTATTAGGGACTAGCGGGATGCGGCGCTTC; CDR3aa: CASSLLGTSGMRRF
abundance: NA; j_gene: TRBJ2-7; d_gene: NA; v_gene: TRBV15; CDR3nt: TGTGCCACCAGCAGAGATCGTGGTTACGCCTACGAGCAGTACTTC; CDR3aa: CATSRDRGYAYEQYF
abundance: NA; j_gene: TRBJ2-7; d_gene: NA; v_gene: TRBV7-2; CDR3nt: TGTGCCAGCAGCCCGTCACTAGAGGACCCGGAGCAGTACTTC; CDR3aa: CASSPSLEDPEQYF
abundance: NA; j_gene: TRBJ1-1; d_gene: NA; v_gene: TRBV19; CDR3nt: TGTGCCAGTAGTACGACAGGTAACACTGAAGCTTTCTTT; CDR3aa: CASSTTGNTEAFF
abundance: few; j_gene: TRBJ1-2; d_gene: NA; v_gene: TRBV7-2; CDR3nt: TGTGCCAGCCGCACCCCGCCGGGGTCGGATGGCTACACCTTC; CDR3aa: CASRTPPGSDGYTF